The clone carrying this T cell receptor (beta chain) has just one count. This sample stems from a study of OX40 agonist ivuxolimab in advanced cancers. V was trimmed by 7 bases and J by 5 bases, leaving 5 bases between them. The CDR3 extends over 10 amino acids. Germline V gene sequence: CDR1 SQVTM, CDR2 ANQGSEA. Profiling relied on immunoSEQ multiplex PCR, and the TCRdb table lists in-frame clones only, not all of them. The table lists about 6,500 clones, around 70% of them singletons. V is TRBV29-1 and J is TRBJ2-2; D tentatively fits TRBD1 or TRBD2 (5 bases each). This sample comprised CD4+ or CD8+ T cells sorted from blood, obtained in a trial of the OX40 agonist ivuxolimab. This receptor was obtained from an adult with an advanced solid tumor such as melanoma, head and neck, liver or kidney cancer. CDR3 coding DNA: TGCAGCGGGGGGACCGGGGAGCTGTTTTTT. Its translation: CSGGTGELFF.